This T cell receptor beta chain emerged from a study of blood T cell repertoires in COVID-19. Study context: Acute and convalescent COVID-19 samples came from the United States, Italy and Spain. In each case, the material was cDNA or gDNA derived from T cells, B-cell-depleted T cells, or PBMCs.

Trimming took off 3 bases at V and 2 bases at J, with 11 bases between the two ends. Germline V gives CDR1 SNHLY, CDR2 FYNNEI. This CDR3 has 15 amino acids. As processed by the authors: Nucleated cell number was recorded as an estimate derived from reference gene primer amplification. Assay used: immunoSEQ multiplex PCR; TCRdb lists only in-frame clones, some missing. V and J calls plus clone size are reproduced from that table; the DNA served to infer D and trimming. Of around 100,000 clones in the sample, more than 85% are singletons; the top ten hold 4.2%. The chain uses TRBV2 and TRBJ1-5, with a possible D match to TRBD1 (6 bases). Material: peripheral blood. This receptor was obtained from a man aged 18 to 30 with acute or convalescent COVID-19. The CDR3 DNA reads TGTGCCAGCAGTGAGGGGGGGGGCGGCAATCAGCCCCAGCATTTT. Its protein product is CASSEGGGGNQPQHF. Full variable domain (rest looked up from reference TRBV2 and TRBJ1-5): EPEVTQTPSHQVTQMGQEVILRCVPISNHLYFYWYRQILGQKVEFLVSFYNNEISEKSEIFDDQFSVERPDGSNFTLKIRSTKLEDSAMYFCASSEGGGGNQPQHFGDGTRLSIL.